This entry lists 30 T cell receptor beta chains sequenced from one sample in a study of tumor-infiltrating lymphocytes in localized non-small cell lung cancer. Method: immunoSEQ multiplex PCR; TCRdb's copy keeps in-frame clones and lacks some. The sample holds over 12,000 clones, around 82% seen once. Sequencing was performed on lung tumor tissue. Receptors originate from a human donor with non-small cell lung cancer.

The V and J genes are TRBV5-4 and TRBJ1-1; 7 nucleotides agree with TRBD1. V was clipped by 4 bases and J by 0 bases; unmatched bases: 12. From germline, CDR1 is SGHNT and CDR2 YYREEE (reference sequence). CDR3 length: 17 residues. CDR3 nucleotides: TGTGCCAGCAGCCCGTATAAGGGACAGTTCATGAACACTGAAGCTTTCTTT. The encoded protein is CASSPYKGQFMNTEAFF.

The V and J genes are TRBV15 and TRBJ1-4; TRBD1 matches 8 bases. The V segment lost 3 bases and the J segment 2 bases; nucleotides outside the gene matches: 5. This CDR3 contains 16 residues. The V gene's germline CDR1 is LNHNV and CDR2 YYDKDF (reference sequence). The CDR3 spells CATSSDRGGTNEKLFF. CDR3 DNA sequence: TGTGCCACCAGCAGTGACAGGGGTGGCACTAATGAAAAACTGTTTTTT.

This clone appeared a single time. This chain joins TRBV6-5 and TRBJ1-3; no reliable D call. This CDR3 region has 13 residues. Deletions cut 5 bases from V and 0 bases from J, with 5 bases between. Germline loops: CDR1 MNHEY, CDR2 SVGAGI. The CDR3: CASSRSSGNTIYF. The CDR3 DNA is TGTGCCAGCAGTAGGAGCTCTGGAAACACCATATATTTT.

The CDR3 reads CASSPGTDYYEQYF. DNA for the CDR3: TGTGCCAGCAGCCCCGGGACAGATTACTACGAGCAGTACTTC. The chain recombines TRBV7-2 with TRBJ2-7; 7 bases agree with TRBD1. Losses at the gene ends were 5 bases for V and 3 bases for J; bases not matched to a gene: 7. The CDR3 covers 14 residues. Looked up from germline, CDR1 is SGHTA and CDR2 is FQGNSA.

This rearrangement joins TRBV7-2 to TRBJ2-7; 12 nucleotides align to TRBD2. The length of the CDR3 is 17 residues. V lost 5 bases and J lost 0; bases outside the gene matches: 8. The germline V gene encodes CDR1 SGHTA and CDR2 FQGNSA. In DNA, the CDR3 is TGTGCCAGCAGCCCCGGACTAGCGGGATTCCCCTCCTACGAGCAGTACTTC. Its translation: CASSPGLAGFPSYEQYF.

The chain recombines TRBV11-2 with TRBJ1-3, with D unresolved. Per the germline V gene, CDR1 is SGHAT and CDR2 is FQNNGV. The V end lost 5 bases, the J end lost 5 bases, and 7 bases lay between the germline ends. CDR3 length: 12 residues. For the CDR3, the DNA is TGTGCCAGCAGCCGAAGTCGAAACACCATATATTTT. It is translated as CASSRSRNTIYF.

The genes are TRBV23-1 and TRBJ2-7; no firm D call. TRBV23-1 is recorded as an ORF, its role being uncertain. Trimming removed 3 bases from V and 4 bases from J, with 13 bases in between. CDR3 length: 14 residues. This chain's CDR3 is CASSHRPDGYEQYF. The DNA for the CDR3 is TGCGCCAGCAGTCATCGACCGGACGGTTACGAGCAGTACTTC.

J is TRBJ2-2 and V is TRBV30, with 7 bases matching TRBD2. Germline V gene data show CDR1 as GTSNPN and CDR2 as SVGIG (reference sequence). The CDR3 runs to 12 residues. The trim removed 5 bases at V and 7 bases at J, leaving 4 bases unmatched. CDR3 bases: TGTGCCTGGCCTAGCGGCGGCGGGGAGCTGTTTTTT. Its translation is CAWPSGGGELFF.

V and J are TRBV30 and TRBJ2-3; TRBD2 matches 12 bases. The CDR3 runs 19 residues. Per the germline V gene, CDR1 is GTSNPN and CDR2 is SVGIG (reference sequence). The V segment lost 3 bases and the J segment 0 bases; nucleotides outside the gene matches: 13. The CDR3 is CAWRSFSGTSGPSTDTQYF. In nucleotides, the CDR3 is TGTGCCTGGAGGTCCTTTTCCGGGACTAGCGGGCCTAGCACAGATACGCAGTATTTT.

This rearrangement joins TRBV5-1 to TRBJ2-7, with D possibly TRBD2 on 6 matching bases. This CDR3 region has 16 residues. Germline assignment: CDR1 SGHRS and CDR2 YFSETQ. The V gene lost 3 bases and the J gene lost 3 bases, with 19 bases spanning the gap. CDR3 amino acids: CASSYEGRWGDYEQYF. In DNA form, the CDR3 reads TGCGCCAGCAGCTATGAGGGCCGTTGGGGGGACTACGAGCAGTACTTC.

This clone is labeled medium-sized. This rearrangement joins TRBV18 to TRBJ1-1; TRBD1 is a possible D gene (6 bases). The CDR3 has 15 residues. Looked up from germline, CDR1 is KGHSH and CDR2 is LQKENI. Trimming removed 3 bases from V and 2 bases from J, with 13 bases in between. The DNA for the CDR3 is TGTGCCAGCTCACCCCTTAACAGGGAAAACACTGAAGCTTTCTTT. This codes for CASSPLNRENTEAFF.

The gene calls are TRBV5-8 and TRBJ1-5; no firm D call. The CDR3 has 14 amino acids. Germline V lookup: CDR1 SGHTS, CDR2 YDEGEE. Trimming left V 4 bases short and J 7 bases short, with 15 bases between. CDR3 bases: TGTGCCAGCAGCCTGCGTATGGCCGGGCAGCCCCAGCATTTT. This codes for CASSLRMAGQPQHF.

This rearrangement joins TRBV2 to TRBJ2-3; TRBD2 agrees at 8 bases. In germline, CDR1 is SNHLY, CDR2 FYNNEI. CDR3 length: 16 residues. The V and J ends lost 4 bases and 3 bases, in that order; junction bases with no gene match: 9. The CDR3 loop reads CASSAFRGGWTDTQYF. CDR3 bases: TGTGCCAGCAGTGCCTTCCGCGGGGGGTGGACAGATACGCAGTATTTT.

The gene calls are TRBV29-1 and TRBJ1-5; TRBD1 matches at 9 bases. CDR1 and CDR2 from the germline V gene are SQVTM and ANQGSEA. The junction had 5 bases not matched to a gene; V was cut back by 6 bases and J by 5 bases. The CDR3 has 13 residues. The CDR3 loop reads CSVGQGRDQPQHF. The CDR3 DNA sequence: TGCAGCGTGGGACAGGGACGGGATCAGCCCCAGCATTTT.

The chain employs TRBV2 and TRBJ2-5; either TRBD1 or TRBD2 may supply D (6 bases each). This CDR3 is built from 16 residues. Trimming cost V 0 bases and J 4 bases, with 15 bases left between them. Germline CDR1 reads SNHLY; CDR2 reads FYNNEI. The CDR3 reads CASSEAQRGVGETQYF. CDR3 bases: TGTGCCAGCAGTGAAGCGCAAAGGGGGGTAGGAGAGACCCAGTACTTC.

The V call is TRBV6-6, the J call TRBJ2-5; tentative D call: TRBD2 (5 bases). The CDR3 length is 14 residues. The germline CDR1 and CDR2 sequences are MNHNY and SVGAGI (reference sequence). The V end was cut by 6 bases, the J end by 7 bases, with 18 bases between. In DNA form, the CDR3 reads TGTGCCAGCAGCCCATCGGGCCCCAGCGGGACCCAGTACTTC. It translates to CASSPSGPSGTQYF.

CDR3 DNA: TGCGCCAGCGCCTCAGGGGGCGGAGTATGGGAGACCCAGTACTTC. It translates to CASASGGGVWETQYF. This chain connects TRBV5-1 to TRBJ2-5; 8 bases agree with TRBD1. The CDR3 is 15 amino acids. Germline-derived CDR1 and CDR2 are SGHRS and YFSETQ. V lost 7 bases, J lost 5 bases, and 13 bases stayed unmatched.

V is TRBV11-2 and J is TRBJ2-1; D is uncertain. The germline V gene encodes CDR1 SGHAT and CDR2 FQNNGV. This CDR3 is built from 16 residues. Between the trimmed V and J ends, which lost 4 bases and 7 bases, there was a span of 20 bases. The CDR3 bases are TGTGCCAGCAGCTCCCTGTATGTCGCGTCGCGTAATGAGCAGTTCTTC. It yields the protein CASSSLYVASRNEQFF.

The chain uses TRBV29-1 and TRBJ2-3, with TRBD2 as a possible D gene (5 bases). Germline V gene data show CDR1 as SQVTM and CDR2 as ANQGSEA. V was clipped by 2 bases and J by 2 bases, with 8 bases between them. This CDR3 is built from 13 residues. In nucleotides, the CDR3 is TGCAGCGTTGAAAAGGACTCCACAGATACGCAGTATTTT. This sequence encodes CSVEKDSTDTQYF.

The genes are TRBV7-9 and TRBJ2-4; no firm D call. Trimming left V 0 bases short and J 8 bases short, with 5 bases between. CDR1 SEHNR and CDR2 FQNEAQ come from the germline V gene (reference sequence). The length of the CDR3 is 12 residues. CDR3 in DNA: TGTGCCAGCAGCTTAGCAGACGACATTCAGTACTTC. It codes for CASSLADDIQYF.

V gene TRBV2 combines with J gene TRBJ2-1; TRBD2 might be the D (5 bases). Looked up from germline, CDR1 is SNHLY and CDR2 is FYNNEI. V lost 8 bases and J lost 4, with 12 bases in between. The CDR3 has 13 amino acids. Written as DNA, the CDR3 is TGTGCCAGCTCTCAGGAGCGGTACAATGAGCAGTTCTTC. This encodes CASSQERYNEQFF.

The chain couples TRBV5-6 to TRBJ2-3; 7 bases agree with TRBD2. The germline V gene encodes CDR1 SGHDT and CDR2 YYEEEE. The length of the CDR3 is 15 residues. Trimming took 1 base from V and 4 from J; bases not matched to a gene: 6. The CDR3 is CASSLRSAGADTQYF. CDR3 coding DNA: TGTGCCAGCAGCTTGAGGTCGGCGGGAGCAGATACGCAGTATTTT.

The J gene is TRBJ2-7, the V gene TRBV12-2; the DNA was not used to check the table's D call, TRBD1. TRBV12-2 is termed a pseudogene. This CDR3 region has 15 residues. In DNA, the CDR3 is TGTGCAAGTCGCCCACTCCCCAGGGGGCACTACGAGCAGTACTTC. Residues: CASRPLPRGHYEQYF.

This clone was seen a few times. This chain connects TRBV19 to TRBJ1-1; D unresolved. This CDR3 contains 15 residues. The V end was cut by 1 base, the J end by 4 bases, with 13 bases between. Germline CDR1 is LNHDA and CDR2 is SQIVND (reference sequence). The CDR3 sequence: CASSIGKGWGTEAFF. The CDR3 DNA is TGTGCCAGTAGTATAGGTAAGGGCTGGGGCACTGAAGCTTTCTTT.

The count of this clone is one. The gene calls are TRBV27 and TRBJ2-1, with a possible D match to TRBD1 (6 bases). V was pared by 8 bases and J by 6 bases, with 23 bases between. The germline CDR1 and CDR2 sequences are MNHEY and SMNVEV (reference sequence). The CDR3 is made up of 16 amino acids. CDR3 nucleotide sequence: TGTGCCAGCGCAGACTCCTGGGCAGGGGTAGGCAATGAGCAGTTCTTC. Its protein is CASADSWAGVGNEQFF.

The chain couples TRBV27 to TRBJ1-5; D gene ambiguous. Germline loops: CDR1 MNHEY, CDR2 SMNVEV (reference sequence). The CDR3 loop spans 14 amino acids. Trimming took 3 bases from V and 1 from J, leaving 7 bases between them. CDR3 DNA sequence: TGTGCCAGCAGTTTCGAGATGAGCAATCAGCCCCAGCATTTT. The encoded protein is CASSFEMSNQPQHF.

The chain combines TRBV27 with TRBJ2-1, with D unclear. V was clipped by 3 bases and J by 2 bases, with 5 bases between them. Germline CDR1 reads MNHEY; CDR2 reads SMNVEV (reference sequence). The CDR3 consists of 13 residues. CDR3 nucleotides: TGTGCCAGCAGTTTTGGCCCCTACAATGAGCAGTTCTTC. Encoded protein: CASSFGPYNEQFF.

The rearrangement links TRBV9 to TRBJ2-2; D gene uncertain. Trimming stripped 0 bases from V and 2 bases from J, with 5 bases between. The CDR3 runs 14 residues. Looked up from germline, CDR1 is SGDLS and CDR2 is YYNGEE. The CDR3 protein is CASSVASNTGELFF. The CDR3 DNA sequence: TGTGCCAGCAGCGTAGCGAGCAACACCGGGGAGCTGTTTTTT.

The chain carries TRBV5-1 and TRBJ2-3; D is unclear. Germline V lookup: CDR1 SGHRS, CDR2 YFSETQ. Trimming removed 3 bases at V and 2 bases at J, with 19 bases between. The CDR3 is 17 residues long. This chain's CDR3 is CASSSSILFGVTDTQYF. CDR3 DNA sequence: TGCGCCAGCAGCTCCTCAATCTTATTTGGGGTCACAGATACGCAGTATTTT.

This clone was observed once. This chain uses TRBV20-1 with TRBJ2-3, with 7 positions matching TRBD2. This CDR3 contains 11 residues. With 3 bases clipped from V and 12 bases from J, the junction kept 6 bases outside the gene matches. Germline CDR1 is DFQATT and CDR2 is SNEGSKA (reference sequence). The CDR3 bases are TGCAGTGCTAGGATAGCGGGTGTACAGTATTTT. As protein: CSARIAGVQYF.